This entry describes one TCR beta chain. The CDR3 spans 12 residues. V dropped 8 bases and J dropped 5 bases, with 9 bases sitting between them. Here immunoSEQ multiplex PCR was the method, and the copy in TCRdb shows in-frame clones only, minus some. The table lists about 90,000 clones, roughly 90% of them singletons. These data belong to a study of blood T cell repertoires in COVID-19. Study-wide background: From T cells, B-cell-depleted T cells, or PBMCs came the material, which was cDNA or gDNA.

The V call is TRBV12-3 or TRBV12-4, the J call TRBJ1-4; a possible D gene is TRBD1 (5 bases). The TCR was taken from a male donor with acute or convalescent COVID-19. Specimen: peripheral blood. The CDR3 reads CASRGDNEKLFF. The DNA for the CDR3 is TGTGCCAGCCGCGGGGACAATGAAAAACTGTTTTTT.